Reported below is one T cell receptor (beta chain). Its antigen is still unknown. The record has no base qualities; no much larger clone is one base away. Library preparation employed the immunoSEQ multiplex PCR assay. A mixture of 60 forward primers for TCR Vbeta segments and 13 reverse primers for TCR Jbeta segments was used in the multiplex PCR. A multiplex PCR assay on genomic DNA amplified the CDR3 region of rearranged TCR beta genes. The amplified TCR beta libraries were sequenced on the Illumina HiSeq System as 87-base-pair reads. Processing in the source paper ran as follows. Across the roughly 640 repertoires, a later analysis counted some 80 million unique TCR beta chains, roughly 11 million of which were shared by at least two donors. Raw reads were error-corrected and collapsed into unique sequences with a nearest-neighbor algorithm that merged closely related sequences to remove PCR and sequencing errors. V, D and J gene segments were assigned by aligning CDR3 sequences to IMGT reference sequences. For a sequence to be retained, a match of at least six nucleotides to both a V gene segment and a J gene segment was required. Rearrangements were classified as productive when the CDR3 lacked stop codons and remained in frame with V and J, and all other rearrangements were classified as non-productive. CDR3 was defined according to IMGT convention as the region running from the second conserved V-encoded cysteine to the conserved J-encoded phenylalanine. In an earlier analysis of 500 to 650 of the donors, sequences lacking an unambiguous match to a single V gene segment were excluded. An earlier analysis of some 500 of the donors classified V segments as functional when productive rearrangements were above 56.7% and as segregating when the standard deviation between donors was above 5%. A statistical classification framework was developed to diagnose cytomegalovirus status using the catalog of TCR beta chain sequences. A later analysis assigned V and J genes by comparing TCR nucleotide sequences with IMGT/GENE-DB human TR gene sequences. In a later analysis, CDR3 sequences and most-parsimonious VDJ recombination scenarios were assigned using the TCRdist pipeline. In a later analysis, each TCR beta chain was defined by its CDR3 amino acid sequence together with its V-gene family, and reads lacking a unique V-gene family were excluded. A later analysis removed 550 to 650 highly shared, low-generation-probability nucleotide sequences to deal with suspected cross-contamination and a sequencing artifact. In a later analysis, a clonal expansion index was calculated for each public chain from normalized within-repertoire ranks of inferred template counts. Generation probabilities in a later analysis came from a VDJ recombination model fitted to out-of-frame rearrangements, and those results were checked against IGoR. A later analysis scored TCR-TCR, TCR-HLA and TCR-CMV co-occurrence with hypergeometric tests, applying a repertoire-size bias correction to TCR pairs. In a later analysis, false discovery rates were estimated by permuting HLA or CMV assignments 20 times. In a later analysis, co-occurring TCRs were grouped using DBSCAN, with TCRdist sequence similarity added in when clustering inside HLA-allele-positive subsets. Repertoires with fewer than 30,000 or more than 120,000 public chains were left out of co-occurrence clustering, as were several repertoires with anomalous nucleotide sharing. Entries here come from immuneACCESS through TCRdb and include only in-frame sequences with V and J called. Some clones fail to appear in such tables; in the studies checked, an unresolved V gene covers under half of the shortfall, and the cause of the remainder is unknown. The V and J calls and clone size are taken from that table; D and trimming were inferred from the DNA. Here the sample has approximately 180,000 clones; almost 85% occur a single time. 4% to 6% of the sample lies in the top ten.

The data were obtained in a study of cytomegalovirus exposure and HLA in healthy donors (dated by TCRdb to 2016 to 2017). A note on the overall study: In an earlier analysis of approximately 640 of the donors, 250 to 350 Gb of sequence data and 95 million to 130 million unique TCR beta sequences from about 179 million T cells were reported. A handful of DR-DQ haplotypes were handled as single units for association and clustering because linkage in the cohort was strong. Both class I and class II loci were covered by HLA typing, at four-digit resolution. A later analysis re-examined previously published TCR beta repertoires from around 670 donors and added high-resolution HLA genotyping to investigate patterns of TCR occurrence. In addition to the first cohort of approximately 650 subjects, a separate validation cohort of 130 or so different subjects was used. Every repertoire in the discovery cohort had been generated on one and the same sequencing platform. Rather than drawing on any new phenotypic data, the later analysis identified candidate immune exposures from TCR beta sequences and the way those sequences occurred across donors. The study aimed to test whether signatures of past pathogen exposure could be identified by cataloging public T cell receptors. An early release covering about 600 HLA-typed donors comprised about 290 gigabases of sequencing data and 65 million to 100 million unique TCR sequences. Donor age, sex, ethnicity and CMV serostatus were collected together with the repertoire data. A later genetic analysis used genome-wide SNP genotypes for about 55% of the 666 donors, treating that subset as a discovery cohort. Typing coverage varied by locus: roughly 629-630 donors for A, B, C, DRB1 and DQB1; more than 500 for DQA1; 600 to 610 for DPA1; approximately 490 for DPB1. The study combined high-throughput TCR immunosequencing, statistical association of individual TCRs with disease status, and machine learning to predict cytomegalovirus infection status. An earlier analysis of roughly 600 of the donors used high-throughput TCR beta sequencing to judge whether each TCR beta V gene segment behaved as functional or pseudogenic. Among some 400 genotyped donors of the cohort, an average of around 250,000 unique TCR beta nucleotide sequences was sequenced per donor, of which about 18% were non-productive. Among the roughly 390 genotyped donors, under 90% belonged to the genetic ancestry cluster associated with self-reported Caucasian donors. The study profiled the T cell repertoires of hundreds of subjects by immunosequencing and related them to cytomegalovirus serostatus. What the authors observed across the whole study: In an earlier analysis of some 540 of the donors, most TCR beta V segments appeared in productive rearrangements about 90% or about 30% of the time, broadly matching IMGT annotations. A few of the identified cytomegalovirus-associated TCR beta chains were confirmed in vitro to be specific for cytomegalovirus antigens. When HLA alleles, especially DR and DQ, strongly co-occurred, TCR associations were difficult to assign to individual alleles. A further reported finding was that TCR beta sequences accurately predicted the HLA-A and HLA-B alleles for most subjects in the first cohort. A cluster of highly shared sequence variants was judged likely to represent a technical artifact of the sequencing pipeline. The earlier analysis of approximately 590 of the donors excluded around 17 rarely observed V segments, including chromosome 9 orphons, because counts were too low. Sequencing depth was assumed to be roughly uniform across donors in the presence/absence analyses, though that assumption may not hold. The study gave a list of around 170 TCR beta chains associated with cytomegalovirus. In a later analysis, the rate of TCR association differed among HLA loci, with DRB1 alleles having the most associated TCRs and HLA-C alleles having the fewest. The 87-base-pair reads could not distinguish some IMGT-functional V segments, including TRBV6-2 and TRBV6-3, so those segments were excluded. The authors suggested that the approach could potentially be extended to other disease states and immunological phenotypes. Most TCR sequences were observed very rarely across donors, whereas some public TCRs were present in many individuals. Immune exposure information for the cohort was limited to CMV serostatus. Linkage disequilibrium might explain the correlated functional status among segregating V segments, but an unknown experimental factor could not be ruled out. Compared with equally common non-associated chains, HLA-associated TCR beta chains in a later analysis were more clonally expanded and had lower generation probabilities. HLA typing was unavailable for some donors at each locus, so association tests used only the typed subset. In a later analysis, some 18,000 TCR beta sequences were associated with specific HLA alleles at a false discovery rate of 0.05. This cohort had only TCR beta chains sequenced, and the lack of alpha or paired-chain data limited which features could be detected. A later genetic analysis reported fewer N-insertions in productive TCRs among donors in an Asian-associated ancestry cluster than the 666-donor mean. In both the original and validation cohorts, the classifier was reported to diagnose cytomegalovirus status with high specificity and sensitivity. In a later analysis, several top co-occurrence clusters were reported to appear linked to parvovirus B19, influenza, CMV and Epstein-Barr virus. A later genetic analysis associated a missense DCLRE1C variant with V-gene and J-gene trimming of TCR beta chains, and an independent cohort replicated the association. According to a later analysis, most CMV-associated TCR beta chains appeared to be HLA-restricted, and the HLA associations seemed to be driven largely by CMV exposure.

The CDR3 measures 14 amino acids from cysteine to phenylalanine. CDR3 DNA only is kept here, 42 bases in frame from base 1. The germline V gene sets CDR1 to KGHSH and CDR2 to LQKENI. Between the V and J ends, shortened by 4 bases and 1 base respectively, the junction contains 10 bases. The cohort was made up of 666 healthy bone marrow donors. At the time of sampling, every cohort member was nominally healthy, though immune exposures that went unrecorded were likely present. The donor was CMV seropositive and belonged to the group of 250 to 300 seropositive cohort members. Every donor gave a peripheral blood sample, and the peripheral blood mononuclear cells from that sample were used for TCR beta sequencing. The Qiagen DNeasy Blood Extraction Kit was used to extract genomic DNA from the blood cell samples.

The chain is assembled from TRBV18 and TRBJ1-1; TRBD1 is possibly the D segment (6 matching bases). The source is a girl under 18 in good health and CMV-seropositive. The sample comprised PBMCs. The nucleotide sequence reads TGTGCCAGCTCACGGGACAAGGGGAACACTGAAGCTTTCTTT. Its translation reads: CASSRDKGNTEAFF.